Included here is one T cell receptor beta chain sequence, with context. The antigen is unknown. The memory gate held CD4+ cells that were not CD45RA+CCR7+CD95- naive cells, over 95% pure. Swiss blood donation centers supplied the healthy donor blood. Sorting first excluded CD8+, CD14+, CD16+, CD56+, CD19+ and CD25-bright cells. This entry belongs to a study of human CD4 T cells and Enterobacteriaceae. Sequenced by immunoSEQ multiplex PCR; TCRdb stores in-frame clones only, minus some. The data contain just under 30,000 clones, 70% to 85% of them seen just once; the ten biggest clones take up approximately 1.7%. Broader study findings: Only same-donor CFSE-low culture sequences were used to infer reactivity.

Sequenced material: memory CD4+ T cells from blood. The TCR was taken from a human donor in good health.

The CDR3 protein is CSVYFGNTMGEAFF. The CDR3 DNA follows: TGCAGCGTTTATTTCGGCAATACCATGGGGGAAGCTTTCTTT. The chain has TRBV29-1 and TRBJ1-1, with D unclear. The CDR3 has 14 amino acids. The germline CDR1 and CDR2 sequences are SQVTM and ANQGSEA. Trimming cost V 5 bases and J 8 bases, with 21 bases left between them.